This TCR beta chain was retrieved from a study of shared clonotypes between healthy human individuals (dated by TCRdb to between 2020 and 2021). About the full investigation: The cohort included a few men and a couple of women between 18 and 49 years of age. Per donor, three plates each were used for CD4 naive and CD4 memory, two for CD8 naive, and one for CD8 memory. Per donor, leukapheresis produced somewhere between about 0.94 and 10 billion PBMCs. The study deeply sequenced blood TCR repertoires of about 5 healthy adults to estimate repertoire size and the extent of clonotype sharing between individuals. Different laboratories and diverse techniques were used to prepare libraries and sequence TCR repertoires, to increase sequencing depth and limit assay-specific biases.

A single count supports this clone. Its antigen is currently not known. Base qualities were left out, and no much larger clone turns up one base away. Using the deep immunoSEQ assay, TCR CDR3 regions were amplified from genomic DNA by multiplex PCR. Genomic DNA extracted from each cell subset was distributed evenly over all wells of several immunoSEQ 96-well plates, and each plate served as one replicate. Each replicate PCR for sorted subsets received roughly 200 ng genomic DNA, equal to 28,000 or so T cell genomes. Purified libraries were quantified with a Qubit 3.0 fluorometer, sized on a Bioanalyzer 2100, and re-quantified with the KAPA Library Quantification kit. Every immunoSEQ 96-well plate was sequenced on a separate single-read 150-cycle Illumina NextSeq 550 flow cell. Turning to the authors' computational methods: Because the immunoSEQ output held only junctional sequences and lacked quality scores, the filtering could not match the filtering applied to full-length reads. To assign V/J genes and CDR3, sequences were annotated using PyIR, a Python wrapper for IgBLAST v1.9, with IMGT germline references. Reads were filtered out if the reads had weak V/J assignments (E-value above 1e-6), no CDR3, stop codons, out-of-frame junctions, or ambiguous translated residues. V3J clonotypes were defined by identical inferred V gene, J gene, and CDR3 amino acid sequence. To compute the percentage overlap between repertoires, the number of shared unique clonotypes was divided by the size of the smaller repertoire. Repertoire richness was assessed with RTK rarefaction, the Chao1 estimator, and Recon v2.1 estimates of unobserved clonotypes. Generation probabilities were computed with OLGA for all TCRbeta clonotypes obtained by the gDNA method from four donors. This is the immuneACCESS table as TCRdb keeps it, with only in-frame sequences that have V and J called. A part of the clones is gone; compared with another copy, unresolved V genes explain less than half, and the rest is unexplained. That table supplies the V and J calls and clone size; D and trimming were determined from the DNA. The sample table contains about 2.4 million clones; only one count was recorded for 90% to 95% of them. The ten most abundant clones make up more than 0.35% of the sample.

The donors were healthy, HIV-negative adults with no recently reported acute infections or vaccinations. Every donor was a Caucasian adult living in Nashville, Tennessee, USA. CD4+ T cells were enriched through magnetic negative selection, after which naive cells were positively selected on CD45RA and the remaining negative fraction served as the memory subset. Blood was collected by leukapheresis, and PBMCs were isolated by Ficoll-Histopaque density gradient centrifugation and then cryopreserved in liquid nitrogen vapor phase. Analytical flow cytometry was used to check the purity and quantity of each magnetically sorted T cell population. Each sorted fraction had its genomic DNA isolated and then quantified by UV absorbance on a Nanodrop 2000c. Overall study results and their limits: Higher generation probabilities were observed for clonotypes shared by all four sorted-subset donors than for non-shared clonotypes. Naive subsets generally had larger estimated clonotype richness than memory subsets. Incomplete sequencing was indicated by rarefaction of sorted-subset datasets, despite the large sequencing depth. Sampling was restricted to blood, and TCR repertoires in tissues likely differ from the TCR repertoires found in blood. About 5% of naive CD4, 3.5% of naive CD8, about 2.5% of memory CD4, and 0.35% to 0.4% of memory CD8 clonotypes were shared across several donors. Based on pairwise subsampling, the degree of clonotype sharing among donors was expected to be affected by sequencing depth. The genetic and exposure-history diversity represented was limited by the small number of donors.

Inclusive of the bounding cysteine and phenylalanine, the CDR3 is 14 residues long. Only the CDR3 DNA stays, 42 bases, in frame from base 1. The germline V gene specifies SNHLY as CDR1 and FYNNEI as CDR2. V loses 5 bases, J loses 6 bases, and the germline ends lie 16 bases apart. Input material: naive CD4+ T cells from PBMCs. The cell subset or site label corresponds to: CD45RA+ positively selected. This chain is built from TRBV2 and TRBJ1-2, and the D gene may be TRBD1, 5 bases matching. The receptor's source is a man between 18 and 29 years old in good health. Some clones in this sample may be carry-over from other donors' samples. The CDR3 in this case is CASSFRRVGDGYTF. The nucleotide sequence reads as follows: TGTGCCAGCAGTTTCCGTAGGGTGGGGGATGGCTACACCTTC.